Reported below is one T cell receptor beta chain. The antigen is not known. The data originate from a study of monozygotic twins with inflammatory bowel disease. Study-wide results and limits: Concordance status among twins (concordant versus discordant) showed no link to repertoire similarity, possibly from limited power.

UMIs bearing a 6-nucleotide sample barcode were added through template switching. Two nested PCRs, run for around 15 and 10 cycles, were applied to TCRalpha and TCRbeta cDNA. After re-calling the 5' RACE reads, TCRdb lists one entry per CDR3 protein, DNA absent. The sample table sets out more than 350,000 distinct CDR3 sequences. The CDR3 contains 14 residues. Germline V lookup: CDR1 SGHDT, CDR2 YYEEEE. Sequencing was performed on blood. The V and J genes are TRBV5-6 and TRBJ2-1; TCRdb names TRBD1, which stays unverified in the absence of DNA. The receptor was derived from a human donor with ulcerative colitis or Crohn's disease, or a healthy co-twin of an affected twin (not recorded which). Here the CDR3 reads CASSFVTGENEQFF.